The TCR beta chain under discussion was sequenced for a study of blood T cell repertoires in COVID-19. The wider study: COVID-19 samples, acute and convalescent, were from the United States, Italy and Spain. Sample material is recorded as cDNA or gDNA derived from T cells, B-cell-depleted T cells, or PBMCs.

Per the study methods: Reference gene primer amplification yielded estimated nucleated cell counts. This table comes from immunoSEQ multiplex PCR, and its TCRdb copy is limited to in-frame clones, with some not included. D and trimming come from the DNA, and the V and J calls and clone size come from that table. The table records 120,000 to 150,000 clones, more than 75% of them present only once. On this clone itself: Other DNA sequences in the same sample also yield this CDR3.

Material: peripheral blood. The clonotype was recovered from a woman aged 50 to 60 with active or convalescent COVID-19.

The CDR3 reads CASSLGPGNTIYF. The DNA of the CDR3 is TGTGCCAGCAGCCTTGGGCCCGGAAACACCATATATTTT. The genes are TRBV7-2 and TRBJ1-3, with D unclear. The ends were cut back, 5 bases at V and 4 bases at J, with 9 bases in the middle. The CDR3 loop spans 13 amino acids. Germline CDR1 is SGHTA and CDR2 is FQGNSA.